This TCR beta chain stems from a study of T cell repertoires in cytomegalovirus infection. Germline CDR1 MNHEY, CDR2 SVGEGT. CDR3 length equals 12 residues. Trimming cost V 2 bases and J 6 bases, with 8 bases left between them. Regarding this clonotype: Its specificity is not known.

TCRdb reprocessed the reads via MiXCR and lists one record per CDR3 protein. The sample gives hundreds of thousands of distinct CDR3 sequences, over 7.5% of which show up once; around 4.5% is in the top ten. Study-wide results and caveats: Across the ex vivo response, the dominant clonotypes were HLA-C-restricted CMV-specific TCR beta clonotypes.

Material for sequencing was PBMCs. This sequence originates from a human donor in good health (CMV status not recorded). Some clones in this sample may be carry-over from other donors' samples. The gene calls are TRBV6-2 or TRBV6-3 and TRBJ2-7; unclear D gene. The CDR3 nucleotides read TGTGCCAGCAGTTACGGGGTCGGCGAGCAGTACTTC. Translated, it gives CASSYGVGEQYF.